The next 5 T cell receptor beta chains were all read from a single sample in a study of human T cells and chemical hapten exposure. The time point: pre-sensitization, week 0. As to treatment: therapeutic diphenylcyclopropenone sensitization with weekly scalp DPC. TCRdb ran MiXCR on the RACE reads and lists one entry per CDR3 protein. Of under 200,000 distinct CDR3 sequences in the sample, more than 25% were seen once. Source: whole blood, taken in connection with sensitization to the hapten diphenylcyclopropenone (DPC). Receptor source: a woman in her twenties or thirties with alopecia areata. Some clones in this sample may be carry-over from other donors' samples.

The sample holds a few counts of this clonotype. CDR3 DNA: TGTGCCAGCAGCTGGCAACAGGGGGGAAATGAAAAACTGTTTTTT. The encoded protein is CASSWQQGGNEKLFF. This sequence joins TRBV5-4 and TRBJ1-4; TRBD1 aligns across 8 bases. Germline CDR1 and CDR2: SGHNT and YYREEE (reference sequence). J was trimmed by 5 bases and V by 3 bases; bases with no gene match: 6. The CDR3 spans 15 residues. The variable domain in full, with the rest retrieved from reference TRBV5-4 and TRBJ1-4, is ETGVTQSPTHLIKTRGQQVTLRCSSQSGHNTVSWYQQALGQGPQFIFQYYREEENGRGNFPPRFSGLQFPNYSSELNVNALELDDSALYLCASSWQQGGNEKLFFGSGTQLSVL.

This clonotype was seen only a few times. The V call is TRBV19, the J call TRBJ2-7; D possibly corresponds to TRBD2 (7 bases). V was trimmed by 7 bases and J by 0 bases, leaving 16 bases between them. This CDR3 comprises 15 residues. Germline CDR1 reads LNHDA; CDR2 reads SQIVND (reference sequence). The CDR3 sequence: CASKGGQGTSYEQYF. The CDR3 DNA follows: TGTGCCAGTAAGGGGGGGCAGGGGACCTCCTACGAGCAGTACTTC.

The chain recombines TRBV6-1 with TRBJ1-2; D is unresolved. The V end lost 6 bases, the J end lost 1 base, and 6 bases lay between the germline ends. The CDR3 is made up of 12 amino acids. CDR1 and CDR2 (germline): MNHNS, SASEGT. The CDR3 region has the DNA TGTGCCAGCAGCCACAGTAACTATGGCTACACCTTC. Its protein is CASSHSNYGYTF.

This clonotype was counted at least ten times. This chain links TRBV6-4 with TRBJ1-6, with a possible D match to TRBD1 (5 bases). V lost 4 bases to trimming and J lost 11 bases, with 12 bases between them. Looked up from germline, CDR1 is MRHNA and CDR2 is SNTAGT. The CDR3 totals 13 residues. For the CDR3, the DNA is TGTGCCAGCAGTGGACAGCCCGGGGCACCCCTCCACTTT. This codes for CASSGQPGAPLHF.

The chain has TRBV7-3 and TRBJ2-1; no clear D. Trimming cost V 5 bases and J 0 bases, with 11 bases left between them. The CDR3 covers 15 residues. The germline V gene encodes CDR1 SGHTA and CDR2 FQGTGA. The CDR3 coding sequence is TGTGCCAGCAGCCCCCGGCGGAGCTCCTACAATGAGCAGTTCTTC. This gives the protein CASSPRRSSYNEQFF. Filled out from reference TRBV7-3 and TRBJ2-1, the complete variable domain reads GAGVSQTPSNKVTEKGKYVELRCDPISGHTALYWYRQSLGQGPEFLIYFQGTGAADDSGLPNDRFFAVRPEGSVSTLKIQRTERGDSAVYLCASSPRRSSYNEQFFGPGTRLTVL.